These T cell receptor beta chains were read from a single sample in a study of shared T cell receptors in the human thymus. Libraries were prepared by immunoSEQ multiplex PCR; TCRdb keeps only in-frame clonotypes and omits some of them. Seen here are approximately 730,000 clones, roughly 85% observed once, and the top ten hold 0.0095% to 0.013%. The sample was also reused in another study, on human thymus T cells.

Sequenced material: thymocytes. The receptor set was obtained from a girl under two years old with a congenital heart defect. CDR3s include the opening cysteine and the closing phenylalanine or tryptophan. The D gene is left open where the match is weak. The size of a clone is reported for some rows only, either as once, few or many, or as a class for expanded clones.

TRBV29-1	TRBJ1-1	NA	NA	12	CSVGGGGTEAFF	TGCAGCGTTGGTGGGGGGGGCACTGAAGCTTTCTTT
TRBV29-1	TRBJ1-2	NA	TRBD1	15	CSAPAGGTANYGYTF	TGCAGCGCCCCTGCGGGCGGGACAGCTAACTATGGCTACACCTTC
TRBV5-1	TRBJ2-1	NA	NA	12	CASSGGCNEQFF	TGCGCCAGCAGCGGAGGGTGCAATGAGCAGTTCTTC
TRBV5-6	TRBJ2-7	once	TRBD1	14	CASSLGGGGSEQYF	TGTGCCAGCAGCTTGGGAGGGGGCGGGTCCGAGCAGTACTTC
TRBV4-1	TRBJ1-2	NA	NA	14	CASSQATVGDGYTF	TGCGCCAGCAGCCAAGCGACAGTTGGAGATGGCTACACCTTC
TRBV5-1	TRBJ2-5	once	NA	17	CASSTVSGIPPRETQYF	TGCGCCAGCAGCACGGTATCCGGGATCCCACCGCGAGAGACCCAGTACTTC
TRBV5-5	TRBJ1-5	NA	TRBD1	13	CASSRQGGQPQHF	TGTGCCAGCAGCCGACAGGGTGGTCAGCCCCAGCATTTT
TRBV5-6	TRBJ1-2	NA	TRBD1	12	CASSRDRGGYTF	TGTGCCAGCAGCCGCGACAGGGGAGGCTACACCTTC
TRBV5-4	TRBJ1-2	NA	NA	14	CASSLVGGNYGYTF	TGTGCCAGCAGCTTGGTCGGGGGAAACTATGGCTACACCTTC
TRBV2	TRBJ1-5	NA	NA	13	CASSRGQYQPQHF	TGTGCCAGCAGTCGAGGACAGTATCAGCCCCAGCATTTT
TRBV5-1	TRBJ2-5	NA	TRBD2	17	CASSRRGVGGGSETQYF	TGCGCCAGCAGCCGGCGGGGAGTTGGGGGGGGATCGGAGACCCAGTACTTC
TRBV7-3	TRBJ2-1	NA	TRBD1	15	CASSFSQGVYNEQFF	TGTGCCAGCAGCTTTTCACAGGGGGTTTACAATGAGCAGTTCTTC
TRBV5-5	TRBJ1-1	NA	NA	16	CASSLMFGSRDTEAFF	TGTGCCAGCAGCTTAATGTTTGGGTCGAGGGACACTGAAGCTTTCTTT
TRBV7-9	TRBJ2-6	NA	TRBD1	17	CASSFGTGQSGANVLTF	TGTGCCAGCAGCTTCGGGACAGGACAATCTGGGGCCAACGTCCTGACTTTC
TRBV5-1	TRBJ2-5	NA	TRBD1	12	CASSPQGATQYF	TGCGCCAGCAGCCCACAGGGGGCGACCCAGTACTTC
TRBV28	TRBJ1-6	NA	NA	15	CASSNNREMNSPLHF	TGTGCCAGCAGTAATAACAGGGAGATGAATTCACCCCTCCACTTT
TRBV27	TRBJ1-6	NA	NA	17	CASSHLPGSTYNSPLHF	TGTGCCAGCAGTCACCTCCCCGGGAGCACGTATAATTCACCCCTCCACTTT
TRBV9	TRBJ1-1	NA	NA	15	CASSVEGALNTEAFF	TGTGCCAGCAGCGTAGAAGGAGCCCTGAACACTGAAGCTTTCTTT
TRBV28	TRBJ2-7	once	NA	11	CASSNGDEQYF	TGTGCCAGCAGTAACGGGGATGAGCAGTACTTC
TRBV4-2	TRBJ2-7	NA	NA	16	CASSQGRRGFSYEQYF	TGTGCCAGCAGCCAAGGACGCCGCGGGTTCTCCTACGAGCAGTACTTC
TRBV7-9	TRBJ2-3	NA	NA	15	CASSHQGGPTDTQYF	TGTGCCAGCAGCCATCAGGGCGGTCCCACAGATACGCAGTATTTT
TRBV13	TRBJ2-1	once	TRBD1	15	CASSLQQGLDNEQFF	TGTGCCAGCAGCTTACAACAGGGGCTCGACAATGAGCAGTTCTTC
TRBV2	TRBJ2-7	NA	TRBD1	15	CASSAGGPTSGEQYF	TGTGCCAGCAGTGCAGGGGGCCCCACCTCTGGGGAGCAGTACTTC
TRBV9	TRBJ2-1	few	TRBD2	13	CASSVAGGNEQFF	TGTGCCAGCAGCGTAGCGGGGGGCAATGAGCAGTTCTTC
TRBV30	TRBJ1-3	NA	NA	14	CAWRGRGSGNTIYF	TGTGCCTGGAGGGGACGGGGGTCTGGAAACACCATATATTTT
TRBV5-6	TRBJ2-4	NA	TRBD2	17	CASSLPLAGTLANIQYF	TGTGCCAGCAGCTTGCCCTTAGCGGGGACCCTCGCAAACATTCAGTACTTC
TRBV15	TRBJ2-7	NA	TRBD1	19	CATSRDSPDRDRSSYEQYF	TGTGCCACCAGCAGAGATAGTCCCGACCGGGACAGGAGCTCCTACGAGCAGTACTTC
TRBV28	TRBJ2-7	NA	NA	19	CASSSAKSGSGPGSYEQYF	TGTGCCAGCAGTAGTGCGAAGTCGGGAAGCGGCCCTGGCTCCTACGAGCAGTACTTC
TRBV19	TRBJ2-3	NA	TRBD2	16	CASSSGTGRGTDTQYF	TGTGCCAGTAGTTCCGGGACGGGGCGGGGGACAGATACGCAGTATTTT
TRBV19	TRBJ2-7	NA	NA	14	CASSMTRSSYEQYF	TGTGCCAGTAGTATGACGAGGAGCTCCTACGAGCAGTACTTC
TRBV7-9	TRBJ1-1	once	NA	14	CASSSRGGGTEAFF	TGTGCCAGCAGCTCCCGGGGGGGAGGCACTGAAGCTTTCTTT
TRBV6-1	TRBJ1-2	few	NA	12	CASKGLNYGYTF	TGTGCCAGCAAGGGACTAAACTATGGCTACACCTTC
TRBV14	TRBJ2-7	NA	TRBD1	17	CASSQDTRSGQSYEQYF	TGTGCCAGCAGCCAAGATACCCGTTCGGGACAGAGCTACGAGCAGTACTTC
TRBV7-2	TRBJ1-2	NA	NA	15	CASSLVRLANYGYTF	TGTGCCAGCAGCTTAGTGCGATTAGCTAACTATGGCTACACCTTC
TRBV11-1	TRBJ1-1	few	TRBD1	16	CASSFDGDRMNTEAFF	TGTGCCAGCAGCTTTGACGGGGACAGGATGAACACTGAAGCTTTCTTT
TRBV15	TRBJ1-1	NA	NA	14	CATSRKEMNTEAFF	TGTGCCACCAGCAGAAAGGAGATGAACACTGAAGCTTTCTTT
TRBV7-8	TRBJ1-3	NA	NA	18	CASSRAGKVRSGGNTIYF	TGTGCCAGCAGTAGAGCAGGGAAAGTTAGGTCCGGTGGAAACACCATATATTTT
TRBV23-1	TRBJ2-3	NA	TRBD2	18	CASSQWGRPAGGTDTQYF	TGCGCCAGCAGTCAATGGGGCCGTCCTGCGGGGGGCACAGATACGCAGTATTTT
TRBV14	TRBJ2-1	NA	NA	15	CASSQDRFRGSEQFF	TGTGCCAGCAGCCAAGATAGGTTTCGGGGAAGTGAGCAGTTCTTC
TRBV14	TRBJ2-7	NA	NA	15	CASSQDGRSPYEQYF	TGTGCCAGCAGCCAAGATGGCAGGTCTCCCTACGAGCAGTACTTC
TRBV4-3	TRBJ2-3	NA	TRBD2	19	CASSQDGQRGILSGDTQYF	TGCGCCAGCAGCCAAGATGGGCAGCGGGGCATACTCTCGGGTGATACGCAGTATTTT
TRBV27	TRBJ1-3	NA	NA	18	CASSPFDRDSRSGNTIYF	TGTGCCAGCAGTCCATTCGACAGAGACAGCCGCTCTGGAAACACCATATATTTT
TRBV5-8	TRBJ2-3	once	TRBD2	19	CASSLAAGLAGAPTDTQYF	TGTGCCAGCAGCTTGGCCGCGGGACTAGCGGGGGCCCCCACAGATACGCAGTATTTT
TRBV11-2	TRBJ1-6	few	NA	16	CASSLKPVGVRSPLHF	TGTGCCAGCAGCTTAAAACCCGTAGGGGTTAGGTCACCCCTCCACTTT
TRBV6-5	TRBJ2-1	NA	NA	15	CASSQAVAPFNEQFF	TGTGCCAGCAGCCAAGCTGTCGCGCCGTTCAATGAGCAGTTCTTC
TRBV4-1	TRBJ1-2	NA	NA	16	CASSQDSRADSGGYTF	TGCGCCAGCAGCCAAGATTCGAGGGCAGATTCGGGTGGCTACACCTTC
TRBV5-1	TRBJ2-1	few	TRBD2	21	CASSPQVTRSSGGPFYNEQFF	TGCGCCAGCAGCCCCCAGGTGACGAGATCTAGCGGGGGGCCATTTTACAATGAGCAGTTCTTC